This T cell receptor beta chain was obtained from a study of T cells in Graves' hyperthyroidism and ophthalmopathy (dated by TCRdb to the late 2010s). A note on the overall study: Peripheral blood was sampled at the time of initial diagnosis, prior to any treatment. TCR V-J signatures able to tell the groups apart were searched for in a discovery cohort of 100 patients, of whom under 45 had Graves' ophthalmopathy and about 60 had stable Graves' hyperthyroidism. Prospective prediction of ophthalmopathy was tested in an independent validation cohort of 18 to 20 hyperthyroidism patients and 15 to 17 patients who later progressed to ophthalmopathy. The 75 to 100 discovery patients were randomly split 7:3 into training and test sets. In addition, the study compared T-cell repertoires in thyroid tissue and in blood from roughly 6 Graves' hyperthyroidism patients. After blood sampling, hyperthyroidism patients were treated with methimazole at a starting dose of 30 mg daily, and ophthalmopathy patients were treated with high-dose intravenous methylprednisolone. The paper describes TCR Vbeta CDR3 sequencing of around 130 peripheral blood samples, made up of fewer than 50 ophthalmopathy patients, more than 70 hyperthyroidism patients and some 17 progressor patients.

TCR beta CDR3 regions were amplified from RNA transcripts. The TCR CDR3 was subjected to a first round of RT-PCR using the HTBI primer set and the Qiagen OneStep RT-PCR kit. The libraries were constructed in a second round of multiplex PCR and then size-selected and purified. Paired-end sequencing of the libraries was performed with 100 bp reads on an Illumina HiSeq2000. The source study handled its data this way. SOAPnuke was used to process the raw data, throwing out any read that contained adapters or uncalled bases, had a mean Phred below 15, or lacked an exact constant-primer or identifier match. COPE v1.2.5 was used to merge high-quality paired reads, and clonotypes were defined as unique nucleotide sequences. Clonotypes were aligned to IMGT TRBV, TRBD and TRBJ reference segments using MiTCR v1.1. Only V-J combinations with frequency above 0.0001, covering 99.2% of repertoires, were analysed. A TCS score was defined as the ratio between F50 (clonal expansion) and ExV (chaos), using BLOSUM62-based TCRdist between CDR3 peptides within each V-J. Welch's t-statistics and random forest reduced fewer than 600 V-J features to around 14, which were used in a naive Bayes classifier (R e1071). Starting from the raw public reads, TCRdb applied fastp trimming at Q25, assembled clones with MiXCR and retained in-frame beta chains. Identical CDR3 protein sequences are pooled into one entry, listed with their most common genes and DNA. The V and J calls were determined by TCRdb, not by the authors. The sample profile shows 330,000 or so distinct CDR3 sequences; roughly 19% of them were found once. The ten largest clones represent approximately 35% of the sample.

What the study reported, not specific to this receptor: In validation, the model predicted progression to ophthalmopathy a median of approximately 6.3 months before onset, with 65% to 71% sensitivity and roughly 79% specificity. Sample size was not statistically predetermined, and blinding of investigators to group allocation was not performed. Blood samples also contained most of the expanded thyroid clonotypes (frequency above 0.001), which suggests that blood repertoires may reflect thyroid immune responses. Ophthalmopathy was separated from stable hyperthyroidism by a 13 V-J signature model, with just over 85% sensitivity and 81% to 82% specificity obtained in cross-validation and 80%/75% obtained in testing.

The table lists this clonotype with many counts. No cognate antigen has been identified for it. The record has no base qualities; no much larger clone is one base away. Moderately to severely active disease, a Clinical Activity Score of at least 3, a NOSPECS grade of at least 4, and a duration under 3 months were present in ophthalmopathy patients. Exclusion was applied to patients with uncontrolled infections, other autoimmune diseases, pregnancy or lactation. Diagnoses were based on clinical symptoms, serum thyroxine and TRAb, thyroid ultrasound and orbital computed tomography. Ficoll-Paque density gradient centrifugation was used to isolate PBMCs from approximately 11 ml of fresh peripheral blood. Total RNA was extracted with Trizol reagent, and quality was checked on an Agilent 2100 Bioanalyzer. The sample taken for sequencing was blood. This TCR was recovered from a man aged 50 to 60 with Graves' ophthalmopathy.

The base sequence is TGTGCCAGCAGTTTGGGAGGGTTTGGCTACACCTTC. Its amino acids are CASSLGGFGYTF. The chain was built from TRBV28 and TRBJ1-2, with no reliable assignment of the D segment. Taken from the germline V gene, the CDR1 and CDR2 loops are MDHEN and SYDVKM. Including the terminal cysteine and phenylalanine, the CDR3 comprises 12 residues. Only the CDR3 part of the read is kept: 36 bases, read in frame from the first base. Trimming at the junction amounts to 3 bases on V and 7 bases on J, and the germline ends lie 9 bases apart.